One and the same sample provided the 20 T cell receptor beta chains below, sequenced in a study of CD8 T cells in ankylosing spondylitis. These TCRs are of unknown antigen specificity. MiXCR, run by TCRdb on the 5' RACE reads, gives a single entry per CDR3 protein. The sample shows roughly 450,000 distinct CDR3 sequences, 20% to 30% of them seen only once. Study conclusions and caveats: What seemed typical of ankylosing spondylitis blood was a TCR beta motif built from about 8 highly homologous variants.

Specimen: blood, either unsorted or a sorted T cell fraction (not recorded which). Every receptor here comes from a male donor with ankylosing spondylitis.

In nucleotides, the CDR3 is TGTGCCAGCAGTTTATTGAGACAGTTGGATTCACCCCTCCACTTT. It specifies CASSLLRQLDSPLHF. V is TRBV27 and J is TRBJ1-6, with D perhaps matching TRBD1 (5 bases). Germline CDR1 and CDR2: MNHEY and SMNVEV (reference sequence). Trimming removed 1 base from V and 8 bases from J, with 12 bases in between. The CDR3 spans 15 residues.

This clonotype occurred many times. The chain couples TRBV5-1 to TRBJ2-2; 9 nucleotides agree with TRBD1. J was trimmed by 3 bases and V by 1 base; bases with no gene match: 7. The length of the CDR3 is 17 residues. The germline V gene has CDR1 SGHRS and CDR2 YFSETQ. Here the CDR3 DNA reads TGCGCCAGCAGCTTGACCTGGGGACAGGGCCACACCGGGGAGCTGTTTTTT. This codes for CASSLTWGQGHTGELFF.

This clonotype was detected a few times. V is TRBV5-1 and J is TRBJ1-2, with D possibly matching TRBD1 (5 bases). Germline CDR1 is SGHRS and CDR2 is YFSETQ. The V and J ends lost 7 bases and 7 bases respectively, with 17 bases between them. The CDR3 spans 13 residues. CDR3 nucleotides: TGCGCCAGCGTAGGGACGGGCGACGGTGGCTACACCTTC. It is translated as CASVGTGDGGYTF.

This clonotype was detected only a few times. The rearrangement uses TRBV5-1 and TRBJ2-3; a possible D gene is TRBD2 (5 bases). CDR1 and CDR2 (germline): SGHRS, YFSETQ. The CDR3 spans 14 residues. Trimming took 3 bases from V and 5 from J, leaving 13 bases between them. The CDR3 sequence: CASSSGESGDTQYF. CDR3 nucleotides: TGCGCCAGCAGCTCTGGGGAGTCCGGAGATACGCAGTATTTT.

The rearrangement uses TRBV7-8 and TRBJ2-7; perhaps D is TRBD1 or TRBD2 (6 bases each). Germline V gene sequence: CDR1 SGHVS, CDR2 FQNEAQ. Deletions cut 2 bases from V and 3 bases from J, with 17 bases between. This CDR3 has 16 amino acids. In nucleotides, the CDR3 is TGTGCCAGCAGCTTACCTCATGGGGGGCTGAACTACGAGCAGTACTTC. This encodes CASSLPHGGLNYEQYF.

This sequence joins TRBV6-1 and TRBJ1-6; 9 bases map to TRBD1. The CDR3 covers 14 residues. CDR1 is MNHNS and CDR2 is SASEGT in the germline V gene. Trimming cost V 3 bases and J 7 bases; bases outside gene matches: 1. Here the CDR3 DNA reads TGTGCCAGCAGTGAGACAGGGGGGAATTCACCCCTCCACTTT. It specifies CASSETGGNSPLHF.

The chain employs TRBV2 and TRBJ2-3, with D possibly matching TRBD2 (6 bases). CDR3 length equals 14 residues. Between the trimmed V and J ends, which lost 7 bases and 3 bases, there was a span of 14 bases. Germline V gene data show CDR1 as SNHLY and CDR2 as FYNNEI. DNA for the CDR3: TGTGCCAGCAAGGGTACTAGCACGACAGATACGCAGTATTTT. It yields the protein CASKGTSTTDTQYF.

This clonotype was counted only a few times. J is TRBJ1-1 and V is TRBV29-1, with unresolved D. Trimming took off 7 bases at V and 2 bases at J, with 17 bases between the two ends. Looked up from germline, CDR1 is SQVTM and CDR2 is ANQGSEA. The CDR3 is 14 amino acids. CDR3 in DNA: TGCAGCGCCCCTTTACGGGCGACCAACACTGAAGCTTTCTTT. Its translation is CSAPLRATNTEAFF.

In this sample, this clonotype turned up a few times. The V call is TRBV20-1, the J call TRBJ2-6; a weak D match, TRBD1 (6 bases). Germline lookup yields CDR1 DFQATT and CDR2 SNEGSKA (reference sequence). With 5 bases removed from V and 4 bases from J, the gap between germline ends came to 9 bases. CDR3 length: 13 residues. CDR3 residues: CSAEGDGANVLTF. The DNA for the CDR3 is TGCAGTGCTGAGGGGGACGGGGCCAACGTCCTGACTTTC.

V is TRBV5-6 and J is TRBJ2-7; 8 bases match TRBD1. CDR1 and CDR2 from the germline V gene are SGHDT and YYEEEE. The V and J ends lost 0 bases and 7 bases, in that order; junction bases with no gene match: 3. CDR3 length equals 13 residues. The DNA of the CDR3 is TGTGCCAGCAGCTTGGCGACAGGGGAAGAGCAGTACGTC. Translation gives CASSLATGEEQYV.

The chain couples TRBV5-1 to TRBJ2-3, with 10 bases fitting TRBD2. V lost 4 bases, J lost 4 bases, and 9 bases stayed unmatched. Germline CDR1 and CDR2: SGHRS and YFSETQ. The CDR3 contains 16 residues. The CDR3 here is CASSGRLAGGPDTQYF. CDR3 coding DNA: TGCGCCAGCAGCGGTAGATTAGCGGGAGGCCCAGATACGCAGTATTTT.

This clonotype came up a few times. This chain uses TRBV5-1 with TRBJ2-5, with D tentatively TRBD1 (6 bases). Germline lookup yields CDR1 SGHRS and CDR2 YFSETQ. Trimming took off 0 bases at V and 1 base at J, with 10 bases between the two ends. The CDR3 loop spans 15 amino acids. The chain's CDR3 is CASSLVGQIQETQYF. As DNA, the CDR3 is TGCGCCAGCAGCTTGGTTGGACAGATCCAAGAGACCCAGTACTTC.

This clonotype appeared a few times. This sequence joins TRBV10-2 and TRBJ2-1, with 9 bases fitting TRBD2. CDR1 and CDR2 (germline): WSHSY, SAAADI. J gave up 5 bases and V 7 bases, and 9 bases lay outside the gene matches. This CDR3 contains 15 residues. The CDR3 spells CASTLAGTQNNEQFF. The DNA of the CDR3 is TGCGCCAGCACCCTAGCGGGGACTCAAAACAATGAGCAGTTCTTC.

V usage is TRBV7-8 and J usage is TRBJ2-7; 10 positions agree with TRBD2. After removal of 5 bases from V and 3 bases from J, the junction contained 4 bases not matched to a gene. CDR3 length equals 14 residues. Germline V gene sequence: CDR1 SGHVS, CDR2 FQNEAQ. CDR3 sequence: CASSLLAGDYEQYV. CDR3 nucleotides: TGTGCCAGCAGCCTCCTAGCGGGGGACTACGAGCAGTACGTC.

This clonotype came up once. The chain links TRBV25-1 to TRBJ1-2; the D gene is possibly TRBD1 (6 bases). Trimming shortened V by 2 bases and J by 2 bases, and 9 bases separated the two germline ends. CDR3 length: 14 amino acids. CDR1 is MGHDK and CDR2 is SYGVNS in the germline V gene. In nucleotides, the CDR3 is TGTGCCAGCAGTGAACTAGACAGGAACTATGGCTACACCTTC. Its protein product is CASSELDRNYGYTF.

V and J are TRBV10-3 and TRBJ2-5; TRBD1 matches 11 bases. Germline CDR1 and CDR2: ENHRY and SYGVKD. The V and J ends lost 6 bases and 3 bases, in that order; junction bases with no gene match: 3. The CDR3 contains 14 residues. The CDR3 is CAIRDRGLEETQYF. The CDR3, as DNA: TGTGCCATCAGGGACAGGGGGCTGGAAGAGACCCAGTACTTC.

This chain joins TRBV20-1 and TRBJ2-7, with D tentatively TRBD1 or TRBD2 (5 bases each). The CDR3 sequence is 15 residues long. CDR1 and CDR2 from the germline V gene are DFQATT and SNEGSKA (reference sequence). The V and J ends lost 0 bases and 0 bases respectively, with 12 bases between them. CDR3 residues: CSARDLGPGSYEQYV. In DNA, the CDR3 is TGCAGTGCTAGAGATCTGGGACCCGGCTCCTACGAGCAGTACGTC.

The V call is TRBV28, the J call TRBJ1-2; D is ambiguous. Between the trimmed V and J ends, which lost 1 base and 8 bases, there was a span of 14 bases. CDR1 and CDR2 from the germline V gene are MDHEN and SYDVKM. This CDR3 has 14 residues. The CDR3 region has the DNA TGTGCCAGCAGTTTATCAAGGCCCACTAGCGGCTACACCTTC. Translated, it gives CASSLSRPTSGYTF.

Only a few counts were recorded for this clonotype. This chain connects TRBV20-1 to TRBJ2-3, with unresolved D. CDR1 and CDR2 from the germline V gene are DFQATT and SNEGSKA (reference sequence). This CDR3 spans 14 amino acids. V lost 2 bases to trimming and J lost 1 base, with 10 bases between them. CDR3 coding DNA: TGCAGTGCTAGATTCCAGGAAGGCACAGATACGCAGTATTTT. This sequence encodes CSARFQEGTDTQYF.

This clonotype came up a few times. The rearrangement joins TRBV6-5 to TRBJ2-4; D tentatively reads TRBD1 or TRBD2 (6 bases each). V was clipped by 0 bases and J by 8 bases, with 14 bases between them. Germline loops: CDR1 MNHEY, CDR2 SVGAGI. This CDR3 contains 15 residues. CDR3 residues: CASSYSVTEGDIQYF. The CDR3, as DNA: TGTGCCAGCAGTTACTCGGTAACGGAGGGGGACATTCAGTACTTC.